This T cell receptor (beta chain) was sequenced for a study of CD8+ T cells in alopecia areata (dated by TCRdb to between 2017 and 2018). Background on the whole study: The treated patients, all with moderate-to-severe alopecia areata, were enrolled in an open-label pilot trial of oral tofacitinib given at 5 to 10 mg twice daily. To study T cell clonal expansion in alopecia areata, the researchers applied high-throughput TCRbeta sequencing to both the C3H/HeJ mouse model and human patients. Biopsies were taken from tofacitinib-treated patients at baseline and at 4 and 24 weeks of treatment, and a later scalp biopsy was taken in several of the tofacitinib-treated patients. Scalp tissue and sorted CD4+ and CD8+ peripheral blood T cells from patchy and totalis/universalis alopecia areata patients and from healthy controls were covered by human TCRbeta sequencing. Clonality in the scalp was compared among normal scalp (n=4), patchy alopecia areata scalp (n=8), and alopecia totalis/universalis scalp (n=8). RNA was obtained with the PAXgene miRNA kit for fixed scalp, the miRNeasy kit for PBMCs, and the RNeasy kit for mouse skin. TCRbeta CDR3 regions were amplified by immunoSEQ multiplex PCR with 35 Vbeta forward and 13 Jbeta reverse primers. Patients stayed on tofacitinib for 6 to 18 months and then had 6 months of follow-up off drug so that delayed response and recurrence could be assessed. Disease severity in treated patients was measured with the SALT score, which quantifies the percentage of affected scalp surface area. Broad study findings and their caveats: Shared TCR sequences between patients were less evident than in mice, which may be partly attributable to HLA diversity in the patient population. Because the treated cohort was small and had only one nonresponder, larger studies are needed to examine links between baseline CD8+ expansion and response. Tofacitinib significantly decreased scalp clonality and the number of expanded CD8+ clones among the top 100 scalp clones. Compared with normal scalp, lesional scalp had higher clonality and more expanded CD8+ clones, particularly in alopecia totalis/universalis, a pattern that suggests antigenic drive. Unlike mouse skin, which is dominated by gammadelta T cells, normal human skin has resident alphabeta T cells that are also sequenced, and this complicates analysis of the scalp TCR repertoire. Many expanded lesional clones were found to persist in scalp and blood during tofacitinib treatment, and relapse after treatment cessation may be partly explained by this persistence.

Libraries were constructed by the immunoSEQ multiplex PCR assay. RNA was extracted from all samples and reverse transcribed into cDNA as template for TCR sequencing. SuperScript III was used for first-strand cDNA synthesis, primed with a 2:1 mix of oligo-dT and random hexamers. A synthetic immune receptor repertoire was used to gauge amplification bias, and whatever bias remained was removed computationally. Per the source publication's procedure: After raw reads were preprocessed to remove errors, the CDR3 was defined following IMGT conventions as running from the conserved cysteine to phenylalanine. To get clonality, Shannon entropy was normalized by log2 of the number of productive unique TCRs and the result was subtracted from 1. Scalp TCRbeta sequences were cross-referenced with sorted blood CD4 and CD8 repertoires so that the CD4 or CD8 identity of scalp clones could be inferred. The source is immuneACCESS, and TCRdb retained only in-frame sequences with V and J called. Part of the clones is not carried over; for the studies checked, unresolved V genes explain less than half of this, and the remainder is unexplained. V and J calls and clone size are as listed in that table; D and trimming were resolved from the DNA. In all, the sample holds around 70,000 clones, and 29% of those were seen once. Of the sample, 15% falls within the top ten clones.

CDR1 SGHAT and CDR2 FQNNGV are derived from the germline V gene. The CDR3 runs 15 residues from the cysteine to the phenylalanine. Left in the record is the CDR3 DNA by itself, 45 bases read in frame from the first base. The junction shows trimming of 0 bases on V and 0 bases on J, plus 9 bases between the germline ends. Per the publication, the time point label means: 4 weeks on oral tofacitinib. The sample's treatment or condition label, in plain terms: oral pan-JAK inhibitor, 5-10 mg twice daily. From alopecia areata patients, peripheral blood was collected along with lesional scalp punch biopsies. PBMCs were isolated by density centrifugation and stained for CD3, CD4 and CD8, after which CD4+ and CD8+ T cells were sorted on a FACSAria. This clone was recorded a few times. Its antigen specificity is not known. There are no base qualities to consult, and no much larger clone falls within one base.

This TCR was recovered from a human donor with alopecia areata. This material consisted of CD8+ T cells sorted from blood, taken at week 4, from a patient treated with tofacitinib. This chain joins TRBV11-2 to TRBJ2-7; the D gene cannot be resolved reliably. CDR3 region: CASSLEAQSSYEQYF. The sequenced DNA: TGTGCCAGCAGCTTAGAGGCGCAAAGCTCCTACGAGCAGTACTTC.